Listed here are 28 T cell receptor beta chains from one sample, sequenced in a study of CD8+CD57+ T cells in acquired aplastic anemia. Both TCR beta VDJ combination and CDR3 sequence profiling were carried out. Genomic DNA was the template for this profiling. TCRdb independently ran MiXCR on the reads; one entry per CDR3 protein. Altogether about 420,000 distinct CDR3 sequences are present, roughly 68% being singletons, with the ten largest covering approximately 4%. What was sequenced was sorted CD4+, CD8+, or CD8+CD57+ T cells (not recorded which) from PBMCs. These receptors all come from a human donor in good health, serving as a control.

This clonotype was counted many times. The chain carries TRBV30 and TRBJ1-4, with unresolved D. Germline loops: CDR1 GTSNPN, CDR2 SVGIG (reference sequence). V shed 1 base and J shed 8 bases, with 5 bases lying between them. CDR3 length equals 11 residues. CDR3 nucleotides: TGTGCCTGGAGTGAAAAGGAAAAACTGTTTTTT. It specifies CAWSEKEKLFF. Variable domain in full (rest from reference TRBV30 and TRBJ1-4): SQTIHQWPATLVQPVGSPLSLECTVEGTSNPNLYWYRQAAGRGLQLLFYSVGIGQISSEVPQNLSASRPQDRQFILSSKKLLLSDSGFYLCAWSEKEKLFFGSGTQLSVL.

The genes are TRBV5-5 and TRBJ2-7; 7 bases agree with TRBD2. Per the germline V gene, CDR1 is SGHKS and CDR2 is YYEKEE (reference sequence). V lost 4 bases to trimming and J lost 2 bases; unmatched junction nucleotides: 6. The CDR3 sequence is 14 residues long. The CDR3 region has the DNA TGTGCCAGCAGCCGGGCGGGGGAGCCCTACGAGCAGTACTTC. The encoded protein is CASSRAGEPYEQYF.

This clonotype was recorded at least ten times. The rearrangement links TRBV3-1 to TRBJ1-4; possible D gene TRBD1, 5 bases. V was shortened by 6 bases and J by 8 bases, with 10 bases between the two germline ends. The CDR3 spans 12 residues. CDR1 and CDR2 (germline): LGHDT, YNNKEL (reference sequence). This CDR3 reads CASRLRGEKLFF. DNA of the CDR3: TGTGCCAGCAGGTTAAGGGGAGAAAAACTGTTTTTT.

Regarding this clonotype: A much larger clone is a single base away; this may be a read error. This sequence joins TRBV5-4 and TRBJ2-1; TRBD1 matches 10 bases. This CDR3 contains 15 residues. The junction had 9 bases not matched to a gene; V was cut back by 6 bases and J by 6 bases. Germline V gene data show CDR1 as SGHNT and CDR2 as YYREEE (reference sequence). The CDR3 region is CASNLDRGVGNEQFF. The CDR3, as DNA: TGTGCCAGCAACCTGGACAGGGGGGTAGGCAATGAGCAGTTCTTC.

V is TRBV7-9 and J is TRBJ1-6; a possible D gene is TRBD1 (5 bases). The CDR3 is 16 amino acids. Looked up from germline, CDR1 is SEHNR and CDR2 is FQNEAQ (reference sequence). Trimming shortened V by 3 bases and J by 14 bases, and 23 bases separated the two germline ends. CDR3 coding DNA: TGTGCCAGCAGCTTTACCCCGAGACAGTACCATTCGACCCTCCACTTT. The encoded protein is CASSFTPRQYHSTLHF.

This clonotype has just a few counts. The chain recombines TRBV5-1 with TRBJ2-2, with D possibly being TRBD1 (6 bases). Germline V gene sequence: CDR1 SGHRS, CDR2 YFSETQ. V was cut by 4 bases and J by 4 bases, with 11 bases left in between. This CDR3 has 14 residues. The CDR3: CASSGQGLTGELFF. The DNA of the CDR3 is TGCGCCAGCAGCGGGCAGGGGCTCACCGGGGAGCTGTTTTTT.

The CDR3 DNA follows: TGTGCCAGCAGTGAAGGGTGGAACGTTGAAAAACTGTTTTTT. The encoded protein is CASSEGWNVEKLFF. The V call is TRBV6-9, the J call TRBJ1-4; D is unclear. Germline lookup yields CDR1 MNHGY and CDR2 SVAAGI. The CDR3 is 14 amino acids. V gave up 5 bases and J gave up 7 bases, with 14 bases separating them.

This chain uses TRBV7-6 with TRBJ2-3; weak D call: TRBD1 (5 bases). CDR1 is SGHVS and CDR2 is FNYEAQ in the germline V gene. V shed 5 bases and J shed 11 bases, with 26 bases lying between them. The CDR3 consists of 16 residues. The CDR3 is CASSGHVTDTPDLQYF. DNA for the CDR3: TGTGCCAGCAGCGGACACGTTACAGATACCCCAGATTTGCAGTATTTT.

The chain is built from TRBV24-1 and TRBJ1-4; D not resolved. The CDR3 totals 16 residues. CDR1 is KGHDR, CDR2 SFDVKD, per germline. Between the trimmed V and J ends, which lost 0 bases and 3 bases, there was a span of 10 bases. Here the CDR3 reads CATSDLPRVSNEKLFF. The CDR3 DNA reads as TGTGCCACCAGTGATTTGCCCCGGGTGTCTAATGAAAAACTGTTTTTT.

At least ten counts were recorded for this clonotype. This chain's CDR3 is CASSPRTSGGGQYF. Written as DNA, the CDR3 is TGTGCCAGCAGCCCCCGGACTAGCGGGGGCGGGCAGTATTTT. The J gene is TRBJ2-3, the V gene TRBV3-1; 13 nucleotides align to TRBD2. The CDR3 contains 14 residues. Germline trimming cut 4 bases from V and 11 bases from J; bases unmatched to any gene: 6. The germline V gene has CDR1 LGHDT and CDR2 YNNKEL (reference sequence).

In regard to this clonotype: One junction end does not reproduce the germline sequence, and a read error may be involved. The chain is built from TRBV19 and TRBJ1-6, with 9 bases lining up with TRBD1. The length of the CDR3 is 16 residues. Germline CDR1 and CDR2: LNHDA and SQIVND (reference sequence). This chain's CDR3 is CASSIGQDRGCSPLYF. The CDR3 DNA reads TGTGCCAGTAGTATAGGCCAGGACAGGGGATGTTCCCCCCTCTACTTT.

The J gene is TRBJ2-5, the V gene TRBV20-1; 10 nucleotides agree with TRBD2. This CDR3 is 15 amino acids long. Germline values: CDR1 DFQATT, CDR2 SNEGSKA (reference sequence). The V gene end was trimmed by 6 bases and the J gene end by 5 bases; junction bases not matched to a gene: 12. CDR3 loop: CSARTSGGAGETQYF. CDR3 nucleotide sequence: TGCAGTGCCCGGACGAGCGGGGGGGCCGGGGAGACCCAGTACTTC.

The chain uses TRBV7-3 and TRBJ1-6, with D perhaps matching TRBD1 (5 bases). CDR3 size: 18 residues. Trimming left V 4 bases short and J 9 bases short, with 25 bases between. Germline values: CDR1 SGHTA, CDR2 FQGTGA. Here the CDR3 DNA reads TGTGCCAGCAGCTCCCTAAGAGAGGGGCCAGCTATCTTTTCACCCCTCCACTTT. It encodes CASSSLREGPAIFSPLHF.

This clonotype has at least ten counts. The V call is TRBV9, the J call TRBJ1-3; 10 bases map to TRBD1. The CDR3 totals 16 residues. Germline lookup yields CDR1 SGDLS and CDR2 YYNGEE. V trimming: 4 bases; J trimming: 0 bases; junction bases outside the gene matches: 4. The CDR3 loop is CASSPRQGASGNTIYF. CDR3 nucleotide sequence: TGTGCCAGCAGCCCCCGACAGGGGGCCTCTGGAAACACCATATATTTT. The full variable domain, its missing parts supplied by reference TRBV9 and TRBJ1-3, is DSGVTQTPKHLITATGQRVTLRCSPRSGDLSVYWYQQSLDQGLQFLIQYYNGEERAKGNILERFSAQQFPDLHSELNLSSLELGDSALYFCASSPRQGASGNTIYFGEGSWLTVV.

At least ten counts were recorded for this clonotype. The rearrangement links TRBV4-3 to TRBJ2-7; D is uncertain. The CDR3 runs 13 residues. Germline V gene data show CDR1 as LGHNA and CDR2 as YSLEER. V lost 0 bases, J lost 6 bases, and 9 bases lay in between. The CDR3 sequence: CASSQEGRGEQYF. The DNA of the CDR3 is TGCGCCAGCAGCCAAGAAGGGCGCGGCGAGCAGTACTTC.

This clonotype was seen only a few times. The chain carries TRBV25-1 and TRBJ1-6; 9 positions agree with TRBD1. The germline gives CDR1 MGHDK, CDR2 SYGVNS. CDR3 size: 15 residues. V shed 6 bases, J shed 9 bases, and the junction held 9 bases outside the gene matches. CDR3 DNA sequence: TGTGCCAGCAGCCCGCCCCGACAGGGGGGTTCACCCCTCCACTTT. It translates to CASSPPRQGGSPLHF.

Regarding this clonotype: The junction differs from germline at one of its ends, possibly a read error. The chain has TRBV9 and TRBJ1-3; the D gene is possibly TRBD1 (6 bases). The CDR3 has 13 residues. From germline, CDR1 is SGDLS and CDR2 YYNGEE. CDR3 in DNA: TGTGCCAGCAGCGTAGTAGGACAGTTCGATGAGCAGTTT. The encoded protein is CASSVVGQFDEQF.

V is TRBV7-9 and J is TRBJ2-7; D possibly matches TRBD1 or TRBD2 (5 bases each). The CDR3 totals 16 residues. Between the trimmed V and J ends, which lost 10 bases and 7 bases, there was a span of 29 bases. CDR1 is SEHNR, CDR2 FQNEAQ, per germline (reference sequence). Here the CDR3 reads CATTRARETQFVEQYF. DNA for the CDR3: TGTGCCACCACGCGGGCCAGGGAGACCCAGTTCGTGGAGCAGTACTTC.

The V call is TRBV14, the J call TRBJ1-1, with no clear D. Per germline, CDR1 SGHDN and CDR2 FVKESK. V lost 5 bases and J lost 10, with 17 bases in between. This CDR3 region has 13 residues. The CDR3 spells CASSSTTNAGAFF. The CDR3 DNA reads as TGTGCCAGCAGCTCAACTACGAACGCTGGAGCTTTCTTT.

Comment on this clonotype: The junction departs from the called germline gene at one end, perhaps through a read error. The chain joins TRBV20-1 to TRBJ1-2; possibly TRBD1 for D (5 bases). The CDR3 has 15 amino acids. Germline loops: CDR1 DFQATT, CDR2 SNEGSKA (reference sequence). CDR3 DNA sequence: TGCAGTGTTAGAGATGGAAAGGGGAGCAATTATGGCTACACCTTC. Its translation: CSVRDGKGSNYGYTF.

The CDR3 DNA follows: TGTGCCATCAGTGAGTCGATTGGGGATGGCTACACCTTC. Protein sequence: CAISESIGDGYTF. The gene calls are TRBV10-3 and TRBJ1-2; D remains unclear. The CDR3 is 13 residues long. CDR1 and CDR2 (germline): ENHRY, SYGVKD. The V and J ends lost 0 bases and 6 bases respectively, with 8 bases between them.

For this clonotype: At one boundary the junction diverges from the germline segment, which might be a read error. The chain has TRBV9 and TRBJ1-6, with D possibly matching TRBD1 (5 bases). The length of the CDR3 is 14 residues. Germline V gives CDR1 SGDLS, CDR2 YYNGEE. As DNA, the CDR3 is TGTGCCAGCAGCGGGGACCGGTCCGAGACACCCCACCACTTT. This encodes CASSGDRSETPHHF.

The chain couples TRBV2 to TRBJ1-1; the match to TRBD1 covers 8 bases. This CDR3 is 16 amino acids long. From germline, CDR1 is SNHLY and CDR2 FYNNEI. Trimming removed 6 bases from V and 13 bases from J; junction bases left unmatched: 22. In DNA form, the CDR3 reads TGTGCCAGCAGCGAGGAGGCCCAGGGGGCGAGCCCTGACGTTTTCTTT. It is translated as CASSEEAQGASPDVFF.

Concerning this clonotype: Germline and junction disagree at one end, which may indicate a read error. This chain links TRBV7-6 with TRBJ2-7, with a possible D match to TRBD2 (5 bases). This CDR3 is 13 amino acids long. Germline V gives CDR1 SGHVS, CDR2 FNYEAQ. Written as DNA, the CDR3 is TGTGCCAGCAGCTTGGCGGAGGCGAACACTGAAGCTTTC. Translated: CASSLAEANTEAF. The full variable domain, in which reference TRBV7-6 and TRBJ2-7 provide the parts outside the CDR3, is GAGVSQSPRYKVTKRGQDVALRCDPISGHVSLYWYRQALGQGPEFLTYFNYEAQQDKSGLPNDRFSAERPEGSISTLTIQRTEQRDSAMYRCASSLAEANTEAFGPGTRLTVT.

Details on this clonotype: Compared with germline, one end of the junction differs, possibly owing to a read error. This chain uses TRBV7-9 with TRBJ1-2; D ambiguous. This CDR3 has 14 residues. Per germline, CDR1 SEHNR and CDR2 FQNEAQ (reference sequence). CDR3 sequence: CASNLFPQDEQYFF. The CDR3 DNA sequence: TGTGCCAGCAACCTCTTCCCTCAGGATGAGCAGTACTTCTTC.

As concerns this clonotype: The final CDR3 position lacks the conserved phenylalanine or tryptophan, pointing to a likely read error. J is TRBJ2-6 and V is TRBV11-2; D call uncertain. V was shortened by 7 bases and J by 0 bases, with 19 bases between the two germline ends. Germline CDR1 and CDR2: SGHAT and FQNNGV. The CDR3 runs 18 residues. Here the CDR3 DNA reads TGTGCCAGCACCCTACGGTGGCGCCAACACTCTGGGGCCAACGTCCTGACTCTC. Its translation: CASTLRWRQHSGANVLTL.

This chain uses TRBV5-1 with TRBJ2-5; D remains ambiguous. Trimming took off 4 bases at V and 5 bases at J, with 12 bases between the two ends. This CDR3 spans 13 amino acids. The germline V gene encodes CDR1 SGHRS and CDR2 YFSETQ. This CDR3 is CASSHESRETQYF. The CDR3 DNA sequence: TGCGCCAGCAGCCACGAGAGTAGGGAGACCCAGTACTTC.

J is TRBJ1-2 and V is TRBV5-1; D is ambiguous. Between the trimmed V and J ends, which lost 5 bases and 4 bases, there was a span of 9 bases. CDR1 and CDR2 from the germline V gene are SGHRS and YFSETQ. This CDR3 is 12 amino acids long. The CDR3 nucleotides read TGCGCCAGCAGGGAAAGTACCTATGGCTACACCTTC. Its translation is CASRESTYGYTF. The full variable domain, rest sourced from reference TRBV5-1 and TRBJ1-2, is KAGVTQTPRYLIKTRGQQVTLSCSPISGHRSVSWYQQTPGQGLQFLFEYFSETQRNKGNFPGRFSGRQFSNSRSEMNVSTLELGDSALYLCASRESTYGYTFGSGTRLTVV.